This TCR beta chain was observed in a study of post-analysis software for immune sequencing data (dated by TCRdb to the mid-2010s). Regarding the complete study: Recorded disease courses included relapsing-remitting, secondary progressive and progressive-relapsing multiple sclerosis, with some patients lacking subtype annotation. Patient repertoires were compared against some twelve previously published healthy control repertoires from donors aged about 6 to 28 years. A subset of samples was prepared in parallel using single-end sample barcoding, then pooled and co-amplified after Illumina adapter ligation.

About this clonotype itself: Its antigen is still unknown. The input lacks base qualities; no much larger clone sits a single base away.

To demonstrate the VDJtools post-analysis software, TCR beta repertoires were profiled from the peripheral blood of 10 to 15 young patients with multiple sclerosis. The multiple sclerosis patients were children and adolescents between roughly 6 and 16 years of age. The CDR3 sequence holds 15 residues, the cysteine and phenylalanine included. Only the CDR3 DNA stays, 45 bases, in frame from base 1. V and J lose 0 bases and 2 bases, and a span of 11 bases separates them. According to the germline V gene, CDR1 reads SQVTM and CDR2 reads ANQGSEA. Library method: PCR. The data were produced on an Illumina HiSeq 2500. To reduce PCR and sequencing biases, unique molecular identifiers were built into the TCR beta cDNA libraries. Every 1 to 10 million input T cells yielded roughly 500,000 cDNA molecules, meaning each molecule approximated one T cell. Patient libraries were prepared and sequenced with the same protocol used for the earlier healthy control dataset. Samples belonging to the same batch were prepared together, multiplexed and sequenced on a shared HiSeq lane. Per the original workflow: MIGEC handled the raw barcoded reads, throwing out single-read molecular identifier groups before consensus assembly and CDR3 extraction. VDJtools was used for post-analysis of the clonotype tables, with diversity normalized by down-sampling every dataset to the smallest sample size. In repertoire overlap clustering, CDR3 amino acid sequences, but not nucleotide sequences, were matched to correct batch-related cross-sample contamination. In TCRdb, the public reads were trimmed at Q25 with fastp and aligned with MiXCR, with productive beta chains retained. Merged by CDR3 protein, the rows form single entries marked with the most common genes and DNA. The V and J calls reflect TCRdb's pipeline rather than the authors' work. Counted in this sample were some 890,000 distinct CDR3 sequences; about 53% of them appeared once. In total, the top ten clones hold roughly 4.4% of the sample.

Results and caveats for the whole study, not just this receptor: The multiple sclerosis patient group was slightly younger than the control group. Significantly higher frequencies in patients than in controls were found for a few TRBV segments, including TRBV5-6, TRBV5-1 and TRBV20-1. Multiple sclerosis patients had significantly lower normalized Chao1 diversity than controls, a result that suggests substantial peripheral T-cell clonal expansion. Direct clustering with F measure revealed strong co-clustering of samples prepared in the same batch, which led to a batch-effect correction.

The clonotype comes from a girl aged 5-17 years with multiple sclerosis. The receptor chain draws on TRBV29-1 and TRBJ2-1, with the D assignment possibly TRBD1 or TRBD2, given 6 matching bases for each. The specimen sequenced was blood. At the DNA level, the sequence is TGCAGCGTTGAAGATGACGGGGGCACCTACAATGAGCAGTTCTTC. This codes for CSVEDDGGTYNEQFF.